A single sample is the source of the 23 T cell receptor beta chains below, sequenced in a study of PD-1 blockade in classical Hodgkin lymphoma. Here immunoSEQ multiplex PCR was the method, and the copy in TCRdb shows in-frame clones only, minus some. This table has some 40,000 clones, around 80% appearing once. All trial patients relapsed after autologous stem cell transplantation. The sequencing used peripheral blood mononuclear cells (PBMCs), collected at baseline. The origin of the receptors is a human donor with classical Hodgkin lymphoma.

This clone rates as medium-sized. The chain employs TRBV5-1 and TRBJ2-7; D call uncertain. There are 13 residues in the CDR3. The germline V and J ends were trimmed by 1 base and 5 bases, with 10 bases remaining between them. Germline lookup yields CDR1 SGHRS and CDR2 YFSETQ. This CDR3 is CASSLSTANEQYF. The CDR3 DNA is TGCGCCAGCAGCTTGAGTACGGCCAACGAGCAGTACTTC.

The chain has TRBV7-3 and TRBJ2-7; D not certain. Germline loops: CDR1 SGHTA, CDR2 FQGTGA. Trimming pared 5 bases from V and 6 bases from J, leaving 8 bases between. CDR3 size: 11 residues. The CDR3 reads CASSLWGEQYF. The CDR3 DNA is TGTGCCAGCAGCCTCTGGGGCGAGCAGTACTTC.

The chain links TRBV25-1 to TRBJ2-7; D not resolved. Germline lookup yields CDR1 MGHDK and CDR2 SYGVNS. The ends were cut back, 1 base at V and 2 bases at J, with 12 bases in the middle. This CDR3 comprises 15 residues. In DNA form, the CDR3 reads TGTGCCAGCAGTGAATCGACGGCGAAGCCCTACGAGCAGTACTTC. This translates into CASSESTAKPYEQYF.

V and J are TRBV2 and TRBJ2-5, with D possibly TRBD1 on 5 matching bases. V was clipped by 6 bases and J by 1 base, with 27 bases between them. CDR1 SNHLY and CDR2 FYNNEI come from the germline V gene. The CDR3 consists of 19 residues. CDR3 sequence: CASRGPLNSARRVQETQYF. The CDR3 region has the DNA TGTGCCAGCAGGGGGCCCCTCAATTCGGCCCGAAGAGTCCAAGAGACCCAGTACTTC.

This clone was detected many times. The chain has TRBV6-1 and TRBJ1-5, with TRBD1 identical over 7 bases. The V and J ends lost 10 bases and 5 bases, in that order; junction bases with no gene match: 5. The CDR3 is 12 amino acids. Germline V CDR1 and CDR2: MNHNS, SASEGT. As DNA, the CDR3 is TGTGCCACCATGACAGGGTATCAGCCCCAGCATTTT. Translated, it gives CATMTGYQPQHF.

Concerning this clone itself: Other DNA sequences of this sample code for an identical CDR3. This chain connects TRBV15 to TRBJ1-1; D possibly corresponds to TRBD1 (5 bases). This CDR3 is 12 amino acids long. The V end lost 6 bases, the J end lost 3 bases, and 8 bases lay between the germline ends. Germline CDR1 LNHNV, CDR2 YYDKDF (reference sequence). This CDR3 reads CATSGGYTEAFF. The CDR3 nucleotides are TGTGCCACCAGTGGGGGGTACACTGAAGCTTTCTTT.

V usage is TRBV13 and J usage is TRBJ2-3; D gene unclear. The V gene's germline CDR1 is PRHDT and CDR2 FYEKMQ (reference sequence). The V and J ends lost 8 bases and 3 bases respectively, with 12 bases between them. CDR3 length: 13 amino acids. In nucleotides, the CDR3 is TGTGCCAGCGGTGAGCGATGGACAGATACGCAGTATTTT. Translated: CASGERWTDTQYF.

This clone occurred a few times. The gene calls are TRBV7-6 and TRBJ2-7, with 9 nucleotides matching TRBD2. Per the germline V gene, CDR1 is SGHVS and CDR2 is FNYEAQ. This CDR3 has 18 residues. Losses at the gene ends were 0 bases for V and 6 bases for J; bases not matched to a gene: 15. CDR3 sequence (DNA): TGTGCCAGCAGCTTAGCGGGGGGTAGGCGGGAGGGCCGCGGCGAGCAGTACTTC. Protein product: CASSLAGGRREGRGEQYF.

CDR3 sequence (DNA): TGCGCCAGCCGGCGAGGACAGGCGATCAATGAGCAGTTCTTC. The encoded protein is CASRRGQAINEQFF. The chain joins TRBV5-1 to TRBJ2-1; 7 nucleotides match TRBD1. The length of the CDR3 is 14 residues. CDR1 is SGHRS, CDR2 YFSETQ, per germline. Losses at the gene ends were 7 bases for V and 6 bases for J; bases not matched to a gene: 10.

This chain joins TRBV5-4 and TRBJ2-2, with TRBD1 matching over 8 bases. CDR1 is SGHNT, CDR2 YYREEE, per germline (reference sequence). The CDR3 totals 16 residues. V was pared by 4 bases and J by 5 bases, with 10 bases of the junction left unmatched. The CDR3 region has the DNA TGTGCCAGCAGCATCGCCCCTCAGGGGGCGACCGGGGAGCTGTTTTTT. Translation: CASSIAPQGATGELFF.

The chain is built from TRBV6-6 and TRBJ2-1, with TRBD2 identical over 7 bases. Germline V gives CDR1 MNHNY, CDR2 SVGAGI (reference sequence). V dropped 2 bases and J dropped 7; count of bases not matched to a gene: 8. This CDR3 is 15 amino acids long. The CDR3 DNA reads TGTGCCAGCAGTTACGCTAGCGGTGTAAGGAATGAGCAGTTCTTC. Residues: CASSYASGVRNEQFF.

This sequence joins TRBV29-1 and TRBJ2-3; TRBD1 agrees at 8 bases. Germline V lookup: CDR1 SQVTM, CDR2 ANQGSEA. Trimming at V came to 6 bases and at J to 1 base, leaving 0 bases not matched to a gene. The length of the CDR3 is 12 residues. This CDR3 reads CSVGQGTDTQYF. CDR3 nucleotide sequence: TGCAGCGTGGGACAGGGCACAGATACGCAGTATTTT.

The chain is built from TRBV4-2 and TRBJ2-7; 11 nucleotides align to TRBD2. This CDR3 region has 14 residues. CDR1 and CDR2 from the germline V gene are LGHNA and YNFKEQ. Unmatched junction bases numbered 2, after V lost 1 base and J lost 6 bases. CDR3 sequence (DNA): TGTGCCAGCAGCCAAGGGCTAGCGGGAGGCGAGCAGTACTTC. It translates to CASSQGLAGGEQYF.

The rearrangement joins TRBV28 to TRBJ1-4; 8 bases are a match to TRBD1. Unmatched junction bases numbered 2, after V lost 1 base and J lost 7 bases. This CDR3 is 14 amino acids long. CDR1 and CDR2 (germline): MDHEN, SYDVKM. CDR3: CASSLSGGSEKLFF. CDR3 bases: TGTGCCAGCAGTTTATCAGGGGGCTCTGAAAAACTGTTTTTT.

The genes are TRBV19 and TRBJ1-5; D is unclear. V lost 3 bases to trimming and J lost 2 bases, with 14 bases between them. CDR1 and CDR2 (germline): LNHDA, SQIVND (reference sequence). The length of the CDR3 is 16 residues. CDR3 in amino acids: CASSMRRELGNQPQHF. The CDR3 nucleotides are TGTGCCAGTAGTATGAGGCGGGAGTTGGGCAATCAGCCCCAGCATTTT.

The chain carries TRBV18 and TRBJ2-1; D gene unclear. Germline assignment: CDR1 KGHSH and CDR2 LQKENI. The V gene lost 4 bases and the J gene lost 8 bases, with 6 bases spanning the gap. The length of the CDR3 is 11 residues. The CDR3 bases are TGTGCCAGCTCACAAACACATGAGCAGTTCTTC. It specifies CASSQTHEQFF.

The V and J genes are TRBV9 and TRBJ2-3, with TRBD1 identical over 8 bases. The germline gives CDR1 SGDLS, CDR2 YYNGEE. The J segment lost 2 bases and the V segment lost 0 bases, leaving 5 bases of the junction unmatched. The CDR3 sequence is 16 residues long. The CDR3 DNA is TGTGCCAGCAGCGTAGGACAGGGGTTCCTCACAGATACGCAGTATTTT. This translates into CASSVGQGFLTDTQYF.

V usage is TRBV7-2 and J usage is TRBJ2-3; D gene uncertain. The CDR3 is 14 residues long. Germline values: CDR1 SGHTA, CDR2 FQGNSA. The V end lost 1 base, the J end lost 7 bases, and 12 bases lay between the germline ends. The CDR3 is CASSLGLLMYTQYF. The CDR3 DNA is TGTGCCAGCAGCTTAGGACTCCTCATGTATACGCAGTATTTT. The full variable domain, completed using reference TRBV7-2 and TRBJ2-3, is GAGVSQSPSNKVTEKGKDVELRCDPISGHTALYWYRQSLGQGLEFLIYFQGNSAPDKSGLPSDRFSAERTGGSVSTLTIQRTQQEDSAVYLCASSLGLLMYTQYFGPGTRLTVL.

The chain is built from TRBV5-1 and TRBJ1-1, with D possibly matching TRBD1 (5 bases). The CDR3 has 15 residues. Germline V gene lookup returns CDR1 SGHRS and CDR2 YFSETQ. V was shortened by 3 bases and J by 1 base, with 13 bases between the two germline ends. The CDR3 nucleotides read TGCGCCAGCAGCTCGGGACTGGGGCCGAACACTGAAGCTTTCTTT. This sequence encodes CASSSGLGPNTEAFF.

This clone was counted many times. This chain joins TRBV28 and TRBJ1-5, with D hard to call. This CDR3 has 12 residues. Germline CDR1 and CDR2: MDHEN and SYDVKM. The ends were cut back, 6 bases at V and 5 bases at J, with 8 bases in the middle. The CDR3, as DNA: TGTGCCAGCAGCGGCGCGGATCAGCCCCAGCATTTT. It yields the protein CASSGADQPQHF.

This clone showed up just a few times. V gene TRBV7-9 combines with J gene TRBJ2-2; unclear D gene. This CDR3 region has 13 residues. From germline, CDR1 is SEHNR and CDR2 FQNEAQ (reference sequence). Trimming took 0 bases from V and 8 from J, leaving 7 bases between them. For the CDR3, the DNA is TGTGCCAGCAGCTTAGCCGGAGAAGGGGAGCTGTTTTTT. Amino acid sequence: CASSLAGEGELFF.

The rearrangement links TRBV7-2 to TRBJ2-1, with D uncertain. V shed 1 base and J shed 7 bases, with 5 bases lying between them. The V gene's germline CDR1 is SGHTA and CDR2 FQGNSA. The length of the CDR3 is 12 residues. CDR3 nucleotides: TGTGCCAGCAGCTTAGGTCGAAATGAGCAGTTCTTC. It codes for CASSLGRNEQFF.

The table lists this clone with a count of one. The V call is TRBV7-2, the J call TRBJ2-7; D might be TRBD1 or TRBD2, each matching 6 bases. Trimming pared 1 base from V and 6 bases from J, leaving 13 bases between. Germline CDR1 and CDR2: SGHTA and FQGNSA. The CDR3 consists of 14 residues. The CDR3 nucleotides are TGTGCCAGCAGCTTAGATCGGGGGCCCACCGAGCAGTACTTC. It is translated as CASSLDRGPTEQYF.